Presented here are 25 T cell receptor beta chains from one specimen sequenced in a study of post-analysis software for immune sequencing data. Included in the TCR beta cDNA libraries were unique molecular identifiers. Each CDR3 protein is one row after TCRdb ran MiXCR on the PCR reads. The profile shows hundreds of thousands of distinct CDR3 sequences, roughly 50% of them singletons. These receptors' targets are unknown. Points from the study as a whole: Roughly 5 TRBV segments, including TRBV5-6, TRBV5-1 and TRBV20-1, were more frequent in patients than controls.

Sequenced sample: blood. These receptors were collected from a girl between 5 and 17 years old with multiple sclerosis.

The chain's CDR3 is CASSLVPQGFFSSYEQYF. The CDR3 region has the DNA TGTGCCAGCAGCTTAGTCCCACAGGGGTTTTTCAGCTCCTACGAGCAGTACTTC. The chain carries TRBV7-2 and TRBJ2-7; 7 nucleotides line up with TRBD1. V lost 1 base, J lost 0 bases, and 12 bases stayed unmatched. Per the germline V gene, CDR1 is SGHTA and CDR2 is FQGNSA. This CDR3 has 18 amino acids.

This chain connects TRBV15 to TRBJ1-2; D uncertain. Germline CDR1 and CDR2: LNHNV and YYDKDF (reference sequence). Trimming removed 9 bases at V and 4 bases at J, with 12 bases between. The CDR3 runs to 12 residues. The CDR3 sequence is CATGIRGYGYTF. DNA for the CDR3: TGTGCCACAGGGATCCGGGGCTATGGCTACACCTTC.

The genes are TRBV5-1 and TRBJ2-7; D uncertain. V lost 2 bases, J lost 1 base, and 10 bases lay in between. The V gene's germline CDR1 is SGHRS and CDR2 YFSETQ. The CDR3 loop spans 14 amino acids. The chain's CDR3 is CASSFTVSSYEQYF. The CDR3 DNA is TGCGCCAGCAGCTTTACAGTGTCTTCCTACGAGCAGTACTTC. Together with reference TRBV5-1 and TRBJ2-7, the CDR3 gives the full variable domain: KAGVTQTPRYLIKTRGQQVTLSCSPISGHRSVSWYQQTPGQGLQFLFEYFSETQRNKGNFPGRFSGRQFSNSRSEMNVSTLELGDSALYLCASSFTVSSYEQYFGPGTRLTVT.

V is TRBV20-1 and J is TRBJ2-4; TRBD2 matches at 7 bases. CDR3 length: 17 amino acids. Unmatched junction bases numbered 15, after V lost 2 bases and J lost 5 bases. CDR1 DFQATT and CDR2 SNEGSKA come from the germline V gene (reference sequence). This CDR3 reads CSARPTFLAEKQNIQYF. The CDR3 bases are TGCAGTGCTAGACCAACCTTCCTAGCGGAAAAACAAAACATTCAGTACTTC.

V usage is TRBV10-3 and J usage is TRBJ2-7, with 9 bases identical to TRBD1. CDR3 length equals 14 residues. J lost 7 bases, V lost 8 bases, and 12 bases had no gene match. Germline loops: CDR1 ENHRY, CDR2 SYGVKD. For the CDR3, the DNA is TGTGCCATCCGCTGGGGACAGGGTTTCAATGAGCAGTACTTC. Amino acid sequence: CAIRWGQGFNEQYF.

The chain employs TRBV7-9 and TRBJ2-1, with 8 positions matching TRBD1. The CDR3 sequence is 14 residues long. V was clipped by 5 bases and J by 15 bases; unmatched bases: 15. Germline CDR1 SEHNR, CDR2 FQNEAQ (reference sequence). CDR3 DNA sequence: TGTGCCAGCAGCCGTTCGGACAGGGATCTACTCCCGTTCTTC. Its protein product is CASSRSDRDLLPFF.

The rearrangement uses TRBV5-1 and TRBJ1-5; tentative D call: TRBD1 (5 bases). This CDR3 is built from 15 residues. Trimming removed 0 bases from V and 2 bases from J, with 9 bases in between. Germline CDR1 reads SGHRS; CDR2 reads YFSETQ. This chain's CDR3 is CASSLVGDRNQPQHF. The CDR3 DNA is TGCGCCAGCAGCTTGGTGGGGGATCGCAATCAGCCCCAGCATTTT.

V and J are TRBV20-1 and TRBJ2-7; maybe TRBD2 (6 bases). CDR1 is DFQATT and CDR2 is SNEGSKA in the germline V gene (reference sequence). The CDR3 contains 14 residues. Trimming took off 1 base at V and 0 bases at J, with 10 bases between the two ends. Written as DNA, the CDR3 is TGCAGTGCTAGAGCTGGAGGGATCTCCTACGAGCAGTACTTC. Encoded protein: CSARAGGISYEQYF.

The chain couples TRBV6-5 to TRBJ2-1; D might be TRBD2 (6 bases). The CDR3 contains 15 residues. Looked up from germline, CDR1 is MNHEY and CDR2 is SVGAGI. V lost 6 bases, J lost 6 bases, and 18 bases lay in between. CDR3: CASSSGLGRSNEQFF. The CDR3 DNA reads as TGTGCCAGCAGCTCGGGACTGGGCAGGTCCAATGAGCAGTTCTTC.

Only a few counts were recorded for this clonotype. Here the CDR3 DNA reads TGTGCCAGCAGCGTAGAATTTCGCGAGGGACGTGTTGACTATGGCTACACCTTC. Its translation: CASSVEFREGRVDYGYTF. V gene TRBV9 combines with J gene TRBJ1-2; TRBD1 is a possible D gene (5 bases). In germline, CDR1 is SGDLS, CDR2 YYNGEE. This CDR3 has 18 amino acids. Trimming cost V 0 bases and J 3 bases, with 21 bases left between them.

The chain links TRBV2 to TRBJ2-4; 13 bases map to TRBD2. The assigned J gene may be wrong: the sequence end matches TRBJ2-7 better. In germline, CDR1 is SNHLY, CDR2 FYNNEI. The CDR3 is made up of 15 amino acids. The CDR3 bases are TGTGCCAGCAGGTTGAGTAGACTAGCGGGAGGCGAGCAGTACTTC. It codes for CASRLSRLAGGEQYF.

This clonotype was seen a handful of times. The chain uses TRBV7-2 and TRBJ2-7; 10 nucleotides match TRBD2. The better agreement between TRBJ2-5 and the DNA end casts doubt on the J call. The CDR3 covers 16 residues. From germline, CDR1 is SGHTA and CDR2 FQGNSA. The CDR3 coding sequence is TGTGCCAGCAGCTTAGTGCGTCTAGCGGGAGCTGAGACCCAGTACTTC. Translation gives CASSLVRLAGAETQYF.

This clonotype has more than one count but fewer than ten. The chain combines TRBV20-1 with TRBJ1-2, with a possible D match to TRBD1 (5 bases). V dropped 2 bases and J dropped 8 bases, with 15 bases sitting between them. There are 13 residues in the CDR3. CDR1 is DFQATT and CDR2 is SNEGSKA in the germline V gene (reference sequence). The CDR3 bases are TGCAGTGCTAGAAGTGGCAGGGCGGACGGCTACACCTTC. This encodes CSARSGRADGYTF.

The chain uses TRBV20-1 and TRBJ1-2; D is unresolved. Deletions cut 2 bases from V and 4 bases from J, with 11 bases between. This CDR3 is built from 13 residues. The V gene's germline CDR1 is DFQATT and CDR2 SNEGSKA (reference sequence). The CDR3 bases are TGCAGTGCTAGAACGACGGCAGTCTATGGCTACACCTTC. This encodes CSARTTAVYGYTF.

This chain joins TRBV5-1 and TRBJ2-7; D could derive from TRBD1 or TRBD2 (7 bases each). The CDR3 consists of 14 residues. The germline V gene encodes CDR1 SGHRS and CDR2 YFSETQ. With 9 bases removed from V and 4 bases from J, the gap between germline ends came to 20 bases. In DNA form, the CDR3 reads TGCGCCAACCCAGGGGGGGGGCTAGGGTACGAGCAGTACTTC. It is translated as CANPGGGLGYEQYF.

The chain employs TRBV14 and TRBJ1-2; D may be TRBD1 (6 bases). The CDR3 loop spans 14 amino acids. Germline V gives CDR1 SGHDN, CDR2 FVKESK. The V end lost 0 bases, the J end lost 7 bases, and 12 bases lay between the germline ends. The CDR3 sequence: CASSQDRGLSGYTF. Written as DNA, the CDR3 is TGTGCCAGCAGCCAAGATCGGGGGCTCTCTGGCTACACCTTC.

The rearrangement joins TRBV7-9 to TRBJ2-7, with D maybe TRBD2 (6 bases). CDR1 SEHNR and CDR2 FQNEAQ come from the germline V gene (reference sequence). Deletions cut 3 bases from V and 1 base from J, with 13 bases between. The CDR3 extends over 15 amino acids. CDR3 coding DNA: TGTGCCAGCAGCTTCCCGCAGGGAGGTTCCTACGAGCAGTACTTC. This translates into CASSFPQGGSYEQYF.

The DNA of the CDR3 is TGTGCCAGCAGCCAAGATGGGACTAGCGGGAGGGTGGAGACCCAGTACTTC. It encodes CASSQDGTSGRVETQYF. This chain uses TRBV4-2 with TRBJ2-5, with 16 bases lining up with TRBD2. V dropped 0 bases and J dropped 5; count of bases not matched to a gene: 3. The length of the CDR3 is 17 residues. Germline V gene data show CDR1 as LGHNA and CDR2 as YNFKEQ.

This clonotype came up a few times. The chain combines TRBV20-1 with TRBJ2-5; tentative D call: TRBD1 (6 bases). Germline lookup yields CDR1 DFQATT and CDR2 SNEGSKA (reference sequence). The CDR3 is 13 residues long. V was trimmed by 5 bases and J by 1 base, leaving 11 bases between them. The CDR3 spells CSAGGPAQETQYF. CDR3 nucleotide sequence: TGCAGTGCTGGGGGCCCAGCCCAAGAGACCCAGTACTTC.

This clonotype was recorded once. The genes are TRBV6-6 and TRBJ1-2; 8 bases fit TRBD1. CDR3 length: 17 residues. Unmatched junction bases numbered 11, after V lost 1 base and J lost 4 bases. Germline assignment: CDR1 MNHNY and CDR2 SVGAGI (reference sequence). The CDR3 DNA sequence: TGTGCCAGCAGTTACTTGACCCCCGGACAGGGTGGCTATGGCTACACCTTC. Translated, it gives CASSYLTPGQGGYGYTF.

In its sample, this clonotype was seen a few times. The J gene is TRBJ1-4, the V gene TRBV5-1; TRBD1 agrees at 10 bases. The CDR3 loop spans 14 amino acids. In germline, CDR1 is SGHRS, CDR2 YFSETQ. With 4 bases clipped from V and 8 bases from J, the junction kept 5 bases outside the gene matches. The CDR3 DNA sequence: TGCGCCAGCAGCCGGGACAGGGGACGCGAAAAACTGTTTTTT. As protein: CASSRDRGREKLFF.

This chain uses TRBV9 with TRBJ2-7; 9 nucleotides agree with TRBD2. CDR1 SGDLS and CDR2 YYNGEE come from the germline V gene. The CDR3 is 15 amino acids. V was pared by 0 bases and J by 4 bases, with 5 bases of the junction left unmatched. CDR3: CASSVEGSGSYEQYF. CDR3 nucleotide sequence: TGTGCCAGCAGCGTAGAGGGTAGCGGGAGTTACGAGCAGTACTTC.

The chain is built from TRBV7-6 and TRBJ2-7; 9 positions match TRBD1. The CDR3 extends over 14 amino acids. Germline lookup yields CDR1 SGHVS and CDR2 FNYEAQ. Trimming cost V 6 bases and J 5 bases; bases outside gene matches: 8. For the CDR3, the DNA is TGTGCCAGCAGGCCCGGGACAGGGAGCCACGAGCAGTACTTC. Translating it yields CASRPGTGSHEQYF.

The chain is built from TRBV7-6 and TRBJ2-7; the D is unclear. V was cut by 3 bases and J by 4 bases, with 19 bases left in between. The CDR3 consists of 16 residues. Per germline, CDR1 SGHVS and CDR2 FNYEAQ. The CDR3 DNA reads TGTGCCAGCAGCTTCGGCCACAAGCTTGCGGATTACGAGCAGTACTTC. This encodes CASSFGHKLADYEQYF.

The J gene is TRBJ2-5, the V gene TRBV5-1, with D perhaps matching TRBD1 or TRBD2 (6 bases each). Gene TRBJ2-7 matches the end of the DNA better, so the J call may be wrong. The CDR3 contains 14 residues. The germline V gene encodes CDR1 SGHRS and CDR2 YFSETQ. CDR3 nucleotide sequence: TGCGCCAGCGAACCATACGGGGGCGGATACGAGCAGTACTTC. Translation gives CASEPYGGGYEQYF.